Reported below is one T cell receptor (beta chain). Its antigen is not identified. The CDR3 covers 14 residues. Per germline, CDR1 SGDLS and CDR2 YYNGEE. V was trimmed by 4 bases and J by 7 bases, leaving 15 bases between them. Clones were read by immunoSEQ multiplex PCR, and TCRdb kept only the in-frame ones, dropping some. The sample yields roughly 150,000 clones, 80% to 90% seen once. The data derive from a study of T cell responses to AZD1222 COVID-19 vaccine. Study-wide points: The study found vaccine-associated CD4 TCRs spanning spike, dominant at 160-218 and 743-854.

This TCR came from an adult in good health. The chain links TRBV9 to TRBJ2-1; D is undetermined. The material sequenced was peripheral blood, taken on day 0 of AZD1222 vaccination. The CDR3 DNA reads as TGTGCCAGCAGCCCCAAGATCCCTCCGAATGAGCAGTTCTTC. Amino acid sequence: CASSPKIPPNEQFF. The whole variable domain, remainder taken from reference TRBV9 and TRBJ2-1, is DSGVTQTPKHLITATGQRVTLRCSPRSGDLSVYWYQQSLDQGLQFLIQYYNGEERAKGNILERFSAQQFPDLHSELNLSSLELGDSALYFCASSPKIPPNEQFFGPGTRLTVL.